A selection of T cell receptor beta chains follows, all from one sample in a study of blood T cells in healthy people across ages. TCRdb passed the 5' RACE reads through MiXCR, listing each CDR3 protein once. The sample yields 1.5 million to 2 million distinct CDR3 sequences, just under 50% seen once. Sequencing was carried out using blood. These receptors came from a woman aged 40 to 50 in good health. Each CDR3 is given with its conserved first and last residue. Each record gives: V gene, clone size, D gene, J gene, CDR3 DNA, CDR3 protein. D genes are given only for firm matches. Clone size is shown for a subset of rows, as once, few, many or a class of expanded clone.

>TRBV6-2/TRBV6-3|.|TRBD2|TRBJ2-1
TGTGCCAGCAGTTCCGAAACCGAGGGACTAGCGGGATTCTACAATGCGCAGTTCTTC
CASSSETEGLAGFYNAQFF
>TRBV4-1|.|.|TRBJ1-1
TGCGCCAGCAGCCAAGACGGGGGATCGGTGGACACTGAAGCTTTCTTT
CASSQDGGSVDTEAFF
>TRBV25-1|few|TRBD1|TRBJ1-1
TGTGCCAGCAGTGTGACAGGGGGTGGCACTGAAGCTTTCTTT
CASSVTGGGTEAFF
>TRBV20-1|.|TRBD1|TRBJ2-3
TGCAGTGCTAGACCCTCTGGGACAGGAACCCGCACAGATACGCAGTATTTT
CSARPSGTGTRTDTQYF
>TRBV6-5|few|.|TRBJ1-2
TGTGCCAGCAGTAGATCGACGCTAACTTGTGGCTACACCTTC
CASSRSTLTCGYTF
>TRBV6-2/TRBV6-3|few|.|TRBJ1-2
TGTGCCAGCAGGACTACAGGACCTCCCTATGGCTACACCTTC
CASRTTGPPYGYTF
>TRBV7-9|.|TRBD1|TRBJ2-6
TGTGCCAGCACCGGGACAGGGGGCGTTGGGGCCAACGTCCTGACTTTC
CASTGTGGVGANVLTF
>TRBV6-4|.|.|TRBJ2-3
TGTGCCAGCAGTGACCAGCACATAGGCGCAGATGCGCAGTATTTT
CASSDQHIGADAQYF
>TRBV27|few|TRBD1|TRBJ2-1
TGTGCCAGCAGTTTTTACAGGGGGCAGAATGAGCAGTTCTTC
CASSFYRGQNEQFF
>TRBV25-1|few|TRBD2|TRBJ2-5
TGTGCCAGCATTCCGGCGGGGGAAGAGACCCAGTACTTC
CASIPAGEETQYF
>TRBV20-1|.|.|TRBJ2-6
TGCAGTGCCTACGGACGGCCTGGGGCCAACGTCCTGACTTTC
CSAYGRPGANVLTF
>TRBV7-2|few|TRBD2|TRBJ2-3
TGTGCCAGCAGCTCCCTCCCTCGGGCGGGGGGGCCAGGAGATACGCAGTATTTT
CASSSLPRAGGPGDTQYF
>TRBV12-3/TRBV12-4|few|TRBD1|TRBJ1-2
TGTGCCAGCAGGTCCGGGACAGGGGGTGGCTACACCTTC
CASRSGTGGGYTF
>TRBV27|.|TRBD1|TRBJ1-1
TGTGCCAGCAGTTGGGCCGGGACAGGGAACACTGAAGCTTTCTTT
CASSWAGTGNTEAFF
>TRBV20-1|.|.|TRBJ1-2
TGCAGTGCTAAAGAACTCTATGGCTACACCTTC
CSAKELYGYTF
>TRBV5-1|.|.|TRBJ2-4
TGCGCCAGCAGCTTGTGGGGGCCGTCCCACGTAGCCAAAAACATTCAGTACTTC
CASSLWGPSHVAKNIQYF
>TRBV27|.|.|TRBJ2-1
TGTGCCAGCAGTTTGTCCCTCCGACAGTACAATGAGCAGTTCTTC
CASSLSLRQYNEQFF
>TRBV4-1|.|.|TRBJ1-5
TGCGCCAGCAGCCAAGGGGTAGGGGGCAATCAGCCCCAGCATTTT
CASSQGVGGNQPQHF
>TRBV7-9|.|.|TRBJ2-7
TGTGCCAGCAGCCCCGACCGCATCGGGGGCGAGCAGTACTTC
CASSPDRIGGEQYF
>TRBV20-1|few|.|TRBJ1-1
TGCAGTGCTAGTGCTGCGGTGGCGAACACTGAAGCTTTCTTT
CSASAAVANTEAFF
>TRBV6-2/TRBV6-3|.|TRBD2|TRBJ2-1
TGTGCCAGCTCTGTGGGCGGGGGGCTCTCCTACAATGAGCAGTTCTTC
CASSVGGGLSYNEQFF
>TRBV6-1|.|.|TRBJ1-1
TGTGCCAGCAGTGGCCGTTGGGGGAGCACTGAAGCTTTCTTT
CASSGRWGSTEAFF
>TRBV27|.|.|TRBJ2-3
TGTGCCAGCAGTTCCCGGGGCCGAGGGAATACGCAGTATTTT
CASSSRGRGNTQYF
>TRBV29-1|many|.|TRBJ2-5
TGCAGCGCAGGGGAGGTGGAGACCCAGTACTTC
CSAGEVETQYF
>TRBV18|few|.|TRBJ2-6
TGTGCCAGCTCACCAACGGACAGTACTGGGGCCAACGTCCTGACTTTC
CASSPTDSTGANVLTF
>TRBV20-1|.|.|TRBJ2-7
TGCAGTGCTAGAGATTCGGCAGGGATCTACGAGCAGTACTTC
CSARDSAGIYEQYF
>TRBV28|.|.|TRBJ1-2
TGTGCCAGCAGTAGGGACATCGGGCTAGCTAACTATGGCTACACCTTC
CASSRDIGLANYGYTF
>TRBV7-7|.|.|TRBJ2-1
TGTGCTAGCAGCTTCGGTGATTATGGCGGTGAGCAGTTCTTC
CASSFGDYGGEQFF
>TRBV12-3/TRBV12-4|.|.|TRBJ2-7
TGTGCCAGCAGTTTAGCGGGGGATTGGGCCCGAAGCTCCTACGAGCAGTACTTC
CASSLAGDWARSSYEQYF
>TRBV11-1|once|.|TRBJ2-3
TGTGCCAGCAGCTTAGCGCGACTTACGCAGTATTTT
CASSLARLTQYF
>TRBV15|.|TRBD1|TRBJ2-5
TGTGCCACCAGCAGACCGGGACAGGGGAGAGAGACCCAGTACTTC
CATSRPGQGRETQYF
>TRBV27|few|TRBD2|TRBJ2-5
TGTGCCAGCAGGGCGGGGGCTAGCGGGGAACAAGAGACCCAGTACTTC
CASRAGASGEQETQYF
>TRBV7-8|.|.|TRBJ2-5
TGTGCCAGCAGCCCCCGGGGGTGGGAAGAGACCCAGTACTTC
CASSPRGWEETQYF
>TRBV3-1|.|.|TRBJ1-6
TGTGCCAGCAGGGAAAGGAGGGGGGGTAATTCACCCCCCCACTTT
CASRERRGGNSPPHF
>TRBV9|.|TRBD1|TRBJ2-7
TGTGCCAGCAGCGTAGAGCTCGGGGACAGGTTCTACGAGCAGTACTTC
CASSVELGDRFYEQYF
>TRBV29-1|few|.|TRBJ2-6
TGCAGCGTTGGTCCGCCCGGGGGCTTCGGGGCCAACGTCCTGACTTTC
CSVGPPGGFGANVLTF
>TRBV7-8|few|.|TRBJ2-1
TGTGCCAGCAGCTTAAGGGGGGACAGCTCCTACAATGAGCAGTTCTTC
CASSLRGDSSYNEQFF
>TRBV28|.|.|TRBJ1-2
TGTGCCAGCAGTTCGGGACATAATGGCTACACCTTC
CASSSGHNGYTF
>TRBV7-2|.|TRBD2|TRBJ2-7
TGTGCCAGCAGGGGGGTAGCGGGGGGCCTCTGGGAGCAGTACTTC
CASRGVAGGLWEQYF
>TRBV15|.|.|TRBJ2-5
TGTGCCACCAGCAGAGGAGGGGTTAGGCTGCCTAAGGAGACCCAGTACTTC
CATSRGGVRLPKETQYF
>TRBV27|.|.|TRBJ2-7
TGTGCCAGCGGAATAGGACTAAGTTACGAGCAGTACTTC
CASGIGLSYEQYF
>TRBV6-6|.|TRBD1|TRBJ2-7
TGTGCCAGCAGTAAGGACAGGGCTGGCGAGCAGTACTTC
CASSKDRAGEQYF
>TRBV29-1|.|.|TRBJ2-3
TGCAGCGTTATTGGTGGAGTCGACACGCAGTATTTT
CSVIGGVDTQYF
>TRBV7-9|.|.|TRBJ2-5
TGTGCCAGCAGCTCCCAAGGGGCCTTTAGGGAGACCCAGTACTTC
CASSSQGAFRETQYF
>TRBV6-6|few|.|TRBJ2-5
TGTGCCAGCAGATGGACAGTTTCCCAAGAGACCCAGTACTTC
CASRWTVSQETQYF
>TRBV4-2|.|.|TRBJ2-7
TGTGCCAGCAGCCAACCCGAGACCTACGAGCAGTACTTC
CASSQPETYEQYF
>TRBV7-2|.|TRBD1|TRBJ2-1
TGTGCCAGCAGCCGCAAGGAGACAGGGGGGCATGAGCAGTTCTTC
CASSRKETGGHEQFF
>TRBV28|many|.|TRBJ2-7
TGTGCCACATCTGTGGGTGTGGGGTACGAGCAGTACTTC
CATSVGVGYEQYF
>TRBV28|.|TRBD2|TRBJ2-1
TGTGCCAGCAGTTCGCCTCTAGCGGGGATCGCCGTCGGAGGTGAGCAGTTCTTC
CASSSPLAGIAVGGEQFF